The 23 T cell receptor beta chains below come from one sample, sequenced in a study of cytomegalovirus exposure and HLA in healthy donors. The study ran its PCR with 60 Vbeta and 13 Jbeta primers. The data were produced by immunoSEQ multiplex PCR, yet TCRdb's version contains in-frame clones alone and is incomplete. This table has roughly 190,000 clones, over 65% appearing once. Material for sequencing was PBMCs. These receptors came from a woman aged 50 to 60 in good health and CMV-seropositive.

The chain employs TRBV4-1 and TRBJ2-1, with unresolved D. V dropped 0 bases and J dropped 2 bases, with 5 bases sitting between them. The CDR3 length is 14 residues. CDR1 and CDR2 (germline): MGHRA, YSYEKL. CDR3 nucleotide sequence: TGCGCCAGCAGCCAAGATGGCCCCTACAATGAGCAGTTCTTC. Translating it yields CASSQDGPYNEQFF.

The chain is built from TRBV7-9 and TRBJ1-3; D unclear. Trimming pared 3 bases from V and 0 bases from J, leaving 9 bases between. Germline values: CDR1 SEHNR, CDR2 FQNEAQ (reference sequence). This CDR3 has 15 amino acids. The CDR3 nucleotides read TGTGCCAGCAGCTTTACATCCGTCTCTGGAAACACCATATATTTT. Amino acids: CASSFTSVSGNTIYF. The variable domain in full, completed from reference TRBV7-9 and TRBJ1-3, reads DTGVSQNPRHKITKRGQNVTFRCDPISEHNRLYWYRQTLGQGPEFLTYFQNEAQLEKSRLLSDRFSAERPKGSFSTLEIQRTEQGDSAMYLCASSFTSVSGNTIYFGEGSWLTVV.

In DNA, the CDR3 is TGTGCCAGCAGTTTCCCCCAGGGTCTAGCCAAAAACATTCAGTACTTC. It codes for CASSFPQGLAKNIQYF. This chain links TRBV28 with TRBJ2-4, with a weak D call TRBD1 (5 bases). V shed 3 bases and J shed 0 bases, with 12 bases lying between them. This CDR3 is 16 amino acids long. Germline V lookup: CDR1 MDHEN, CDR2 SYDVKM.

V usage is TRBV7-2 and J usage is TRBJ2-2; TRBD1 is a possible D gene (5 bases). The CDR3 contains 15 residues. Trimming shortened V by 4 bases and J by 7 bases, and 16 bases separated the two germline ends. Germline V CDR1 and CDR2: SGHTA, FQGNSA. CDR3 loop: CASSSRRRQGGELFF. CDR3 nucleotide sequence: TGTGCCAGCAGCTCAAGAAGGCGGCAGGGCGGGGAGCTGTTTTTT.

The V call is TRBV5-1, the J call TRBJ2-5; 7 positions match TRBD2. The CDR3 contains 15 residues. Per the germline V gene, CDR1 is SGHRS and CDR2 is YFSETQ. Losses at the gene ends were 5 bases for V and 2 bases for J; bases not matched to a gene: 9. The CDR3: CASSSLGRGQETQYF. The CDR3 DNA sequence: TGCGCCAGCAGTTCCCTGGGGAGGGGTCAAGAGACCCAGTACTTC. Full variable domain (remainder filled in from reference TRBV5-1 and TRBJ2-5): KAGVTQTPRYLIKTRGQQVTLSCSPISGHRSVSWYQQTPGQGLQFLFEYFSETQRNKGNFPGRFSGRQFSNSRSEMNVSTLELGDSALYLCASSSLGRGQETQYFGPGTRLLVL.

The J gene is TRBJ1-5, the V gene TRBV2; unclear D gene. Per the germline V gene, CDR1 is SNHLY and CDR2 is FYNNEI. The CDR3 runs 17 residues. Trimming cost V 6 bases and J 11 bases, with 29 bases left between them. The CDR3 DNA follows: TGTGCCAGCAGCATATTTCTCAAGAGGACGGGGAATGTGACCCAGCATTTT. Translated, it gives CASSIFLKRTGNVTQHF.

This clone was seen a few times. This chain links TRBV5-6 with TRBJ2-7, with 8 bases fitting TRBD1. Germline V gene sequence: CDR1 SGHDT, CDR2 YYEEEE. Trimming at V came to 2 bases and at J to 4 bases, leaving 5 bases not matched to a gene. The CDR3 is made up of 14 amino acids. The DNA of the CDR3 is TGTGCCAGCAGCTTCCGGGACAGGTGGTACGAGCAGTACTTC. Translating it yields CASSFRDRWYEQYF.

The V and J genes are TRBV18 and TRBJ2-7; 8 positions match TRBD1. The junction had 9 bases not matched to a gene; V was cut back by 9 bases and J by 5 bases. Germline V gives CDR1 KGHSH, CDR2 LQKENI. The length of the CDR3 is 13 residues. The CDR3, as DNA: TGTGCCAGTTATGGTGGACAGGGAGACGAGCAGTACTTC. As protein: CASYGGQGDEQYF. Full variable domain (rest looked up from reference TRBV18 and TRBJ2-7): NAGVMQNPRHLVRRRGQEARLRCSPMKGHSHVYWYRQLPEEGLKFMVYLQKENIIDESGMPKERFSAEFPKEGPSILRIQQVVRGDSAAYFCASYGGQGDEQYFGPGTRLTVT.

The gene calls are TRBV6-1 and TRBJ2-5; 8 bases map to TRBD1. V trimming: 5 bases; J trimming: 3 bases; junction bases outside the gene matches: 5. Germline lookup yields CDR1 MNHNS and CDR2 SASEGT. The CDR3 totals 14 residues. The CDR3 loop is CASSIQGAKETQYF. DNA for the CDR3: TGTGCCAGCAGTATTCAGGGGGCAAAAGAGACCCAGTACTTC.

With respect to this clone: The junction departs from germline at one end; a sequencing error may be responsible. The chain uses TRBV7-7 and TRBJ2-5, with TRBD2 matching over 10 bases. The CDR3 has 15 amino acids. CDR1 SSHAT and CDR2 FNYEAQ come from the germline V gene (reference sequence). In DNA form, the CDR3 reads TGTGCTAGCAGCCCTAGCGGGGGATACCAAGAGACCCAGTACTTC. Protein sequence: CASSPSGGYQETQYF. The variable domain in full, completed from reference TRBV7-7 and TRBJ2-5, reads GAGVSQSPRYKVTKRGQDVTLRCDPISSHATLYWYQQALGQGPEFLTYFNYEAQPDKSGLPSDRFSAERPEGSISTLTIQRTEQRDSAMYRCASSPSGGYQETQYFGPGTRLLVL.

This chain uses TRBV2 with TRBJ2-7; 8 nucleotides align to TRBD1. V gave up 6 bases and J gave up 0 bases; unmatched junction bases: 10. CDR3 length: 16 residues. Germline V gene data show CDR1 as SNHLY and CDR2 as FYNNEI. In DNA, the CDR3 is TGTGCCAGCAGAACTCCTACAGGGGGGAACTCCTACGAGCAGTACTTC. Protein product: CASRTPTGGNSYEQYF.

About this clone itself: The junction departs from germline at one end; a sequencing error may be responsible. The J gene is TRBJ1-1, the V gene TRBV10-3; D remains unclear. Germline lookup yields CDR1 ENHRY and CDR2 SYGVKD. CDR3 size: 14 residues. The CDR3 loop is CASSSQAWDTEAFF. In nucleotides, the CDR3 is TGTGCCAGCAGTTCCCAGGCGTGGGACACTGAAGCTTTCTTT.

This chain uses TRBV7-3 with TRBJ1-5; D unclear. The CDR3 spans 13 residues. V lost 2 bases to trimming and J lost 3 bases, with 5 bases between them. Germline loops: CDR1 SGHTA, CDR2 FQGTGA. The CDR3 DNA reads TGTGCCAGCAGCTTAGGCATCAATCAGCCCCAGCATTTT. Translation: CASSLGINQPQHF.

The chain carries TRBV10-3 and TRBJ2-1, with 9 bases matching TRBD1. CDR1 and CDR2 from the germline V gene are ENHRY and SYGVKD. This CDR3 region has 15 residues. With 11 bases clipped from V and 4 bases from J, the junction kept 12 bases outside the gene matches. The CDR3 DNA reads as TGTGCCGCCCGTCGAGGAGGGACAGGGTACAATGAGCAGTTCTTC. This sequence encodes CAARRGGTGYNEQFF.

The CDR3 bases are TGTGCCAGCATGGCTAGCGGGGGGGTACAAGAGACCCAGTACTTC. It encodes CASMASGGVQETQYF. The chain is built from TRBV6-1 and TRBJ2-5; 12 bases map to TRBD2. The CDR3 is made up of 15 amino acids. With 7 bases clipped from V and 2 bases from J, the junction kept 5 bases outside the gene matches. Per germline, CDR1 MNHNS and CDR2 SASEGT.

The CDR3 is CASRLGAGTDTQYF. In DNA form, the CDR3 reads TGTGCCAGCAGATTGGGGGCTGGCACAGATACGCAGTATTTT. This chain uses TRBV2 with TRBJ2-3; a weak D match, TRBD1 (6 bases). The CDR3 consists of 14 residues. V lost 6 bases and J 1 base, leaving 11 bases between the germline ends. Germline loops: CDR1 SNHLY, CDR2 FYNNEI.

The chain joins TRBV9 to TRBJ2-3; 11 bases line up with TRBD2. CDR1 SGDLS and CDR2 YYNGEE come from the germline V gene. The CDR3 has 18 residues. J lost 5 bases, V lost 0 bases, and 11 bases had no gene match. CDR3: CASSVELAGAGERDTQYF. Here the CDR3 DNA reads TGTGCCAGCAGCGTAGAACTAGCGGGGGCCGGAGAGAGAGATACGCAGTATTTT. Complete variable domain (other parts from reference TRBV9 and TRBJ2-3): DSGVTQTPKHLITATGQRVTLRCSPRSGDLSVYWYQQSLDQGLQFLIQYYNGEERAKGNILERFSAQQFPDLHSELNLSSLELGDSALYFCASSVELAGAGERDTQYFGPGTRLTVL.

The CDR3: CSVLDRAGNTIYF. In DNA, the CDR3 is TGCAGCGTCCTGGACAGGGCTGGAAACACCATATATTTT. The rearrangement uses TRBV29-1 and TRBJ1-3, with 8 positions matching TRBD1. The CDR3 spans 13 residues. The V gene end was trimmed by 6 bases and the J gene end by 2 bases; junction bases not matched to a gene: 3. The germline gives CDR1 SQVTM, CDR2 ANQGSEA.

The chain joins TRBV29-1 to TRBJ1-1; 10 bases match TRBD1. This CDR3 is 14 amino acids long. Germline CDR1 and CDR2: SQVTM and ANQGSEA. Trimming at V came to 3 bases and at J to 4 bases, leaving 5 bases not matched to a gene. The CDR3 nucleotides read TGCAGCGTTGAGGACAGGGGGAGAGGCACTGAAGCTTTCTTT. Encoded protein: CSVEDRGRGTEAFF.

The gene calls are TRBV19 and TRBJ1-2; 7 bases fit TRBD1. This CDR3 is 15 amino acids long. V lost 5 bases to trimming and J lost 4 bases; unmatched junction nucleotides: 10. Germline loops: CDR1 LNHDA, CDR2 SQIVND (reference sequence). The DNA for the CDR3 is TGTGCCAGTAGTTCTGGGACAGCCAATCCCTATGGCTACACCTTC. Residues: CASSSGTANPYGYTF.

The CDR3 region is CASRGPLRGVQETQYF. Written as DNA, the CDR3 is TGTGCCAGTAGAGGGCCCTTGCGGGGGGTTCAAGAGACCCAGTACTTC. The rearrangement links TRBV19 to TRBJ2-5; 8 nucleotides align to TRBD2. The length of the CDR3 is 16 residues. Trimming removed 6 bases from V and 2 bases from J; junction bases left unmatched: 11. From germline, CDR1 is LNHDA and CDR2 SQIVND (reference sequence).

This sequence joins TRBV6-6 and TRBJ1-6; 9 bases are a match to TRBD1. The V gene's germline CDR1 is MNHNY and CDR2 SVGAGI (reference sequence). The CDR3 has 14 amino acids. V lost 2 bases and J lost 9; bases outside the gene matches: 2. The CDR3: CASSYTGGGSPLHF. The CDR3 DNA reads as TGTGCCAGCAGTTACACAGGGGGCGGTTCACCCCTCCACTTT.

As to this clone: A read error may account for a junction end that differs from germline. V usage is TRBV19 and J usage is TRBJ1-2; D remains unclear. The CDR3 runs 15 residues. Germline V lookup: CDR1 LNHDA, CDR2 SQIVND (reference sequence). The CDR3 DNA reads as TGTACCAGTAACCCGAGGGAGGGTATCCTAAATGGCTACACCTTC. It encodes CTSNPREGILNGYTF.